These 15 T cell receptor beta chains originate from one sample sequenced in a study of T cells after yellow fever vaccination (dated 2019 in TCRdb). The library came from 5' RACE. The data were produced on an Illumina HiSeq 2500. The public sequencing data were trimmed at Q25 with fastp and processed into clonotypes with MiXCR by TCRdb, which kept only in-frame beta chains. Here each entry gathers all rows of one CDR3 protein and keeps the most common genes and DNA. The sample table contains 510,000 or so distinct CDR3 sequences; only one count was recorded for about 19% of them. The ten largest clones capture roughly an eighth of the sample. The treatment or condition tag for this specimen amounts to: live attenuated yellow fever vaccine strain. Sequenced material: PBMCs, taken 15 days after the yellow fever booster vaccination. The receptors shown here come from a man younger than 40 who received the YFV17D yellow fever vaccine.

V is TRBV12-3 or TRBV12-4 and J is TRBJ2-2; TRBD1 matches 7 bases. Trimming removed 5 bases from V and 2 bases from J; junction bases left unmatched: 8. The CDR3 runs to 16 residues. CDR3 loop: CASSPLQGVNTGELFF. The DNA of the CDR3 is TGTGCCAGCAGTCCCTTGCAGGGGGTAAACACCGGGGAGCTGTTTTTT.

V usage is TRBV6-5 and J usage is TRBJ2-6; a possible D gene is TRBD1 (5 bases). V was clipped by 4 bases and J by 0 bases, with 16 bases between them. The CDR3 spans 18 residues. Per the germline V gene, CDR1 is MNHEY and CDR2 is SVGAGI. The CDR3 region has the DNA TGTGCCAGCAGTTCGTGGGGCGACAGCAGCTCTGGGGCCAACGTCCTGACTTTC. This gives the protein CASSSWGDSSSGANVLTF.

This clonotype has more than one count but fewer than ten. The genes are TRBV12-3 or TRBV12-4 and TRBJ2-1; D is ambiguous. This CDR3 region has 11 residues. The V end was cut by 5 bases, the J end by 9 bases, with 8 bases between. The chain's CDR3 is CASSVDLEQFF. In nucleotides, the CDR3 is TGTGCCAGCAGTGTCGACCTTGAGCAGTTCTTC.

The table lists this clonotype with a few counts. The chain couples TRBV20-1 to TRBJ2-2; perhaps D is TRBD1 or TRBD2 (5 bases each). V was clipped by 0 bases and J by 1 base, with 12 bases between them. The CDR3 loop spans 16 amino acids. The V gene's germline CDR1 is DFQATT and CDR2 SNEGSKA (reference sequence). In DNA, the CDR3 is TGCAGTGCTAGAGATCAGGGAGCGTGGAACACCGGGGAGCTGTTTTTT. It specifies CSARDQGAWNTGELFF.

This chain links TRBV28 with TRBJ1-5; 8 bases match TRBD1. Germline CDR1 reads MDHEN; CDR2 reads SYDVKM. This CDR3 has 13 amino acids. The ends lost 7 bases at V and 7 bases at J; junction bases unmatched: 6. In DNA, the CDR3 is TGTGCCAGCACCACAGGGGGGCCGCAGCCCCAGCATTTT. Translation gives CASTTGGPQPQHF.

The count of this clonotype is one. A read error may account for a junction end that differs from germline. V gene TRBV30 combines with J gene TRBJ2-7, with D perhaps TRBD1 (5 bases). Germline V gene lookup returns CDR1 GTSNPN and CDR2 SVGIG (reference sequence). The CDR3 sequence is 13 residues long. As DNA, the CDR3 is TGTGCCTGGGCTACAGGTCCCTCCTACGAGCCGTACTTC. Translated, it gives CAWATGPSYEPYF.

This sequence joins TRBV3-1 and TRBJ2-1; 7 nucleotides align to TRBD2. CDR3 size: 13 residues. The germline CDR1 and CDR2 sequences are LGHDT and YNNKEL (reference sequence). After removal of 2 bases from V and 9 bases from J, the junction contained 4 bases not matched to a gene. The CDR3 sequence: CASSQWGGAEQFF. The CDR3 DNA reads TGTGCCAGCAGCCAATGGGGGGGAGCTGAGCAGTTCTTC.

The gene calls are TRBV18 and TRBJ2-5; TRBD2 matches 7 bases. The length of the CDR3 is 17 residues. The ends lost 5 bases at V and 2 bases at J; junction bases unmatched: 14. Germline V gene lookup returns CDR1 KGHSH and CDR2 LQKENI. The CDR3 bases are TGTGCCAGCTCAACCGTAGGAGCGGGATTCGGGCAAGAGACCCAGTACTTC. Its protein is CASSTVGAGFGQETQYF.

This clonotype was detected only a few times. This chain uses TRBV7-9 with TRBJ2-1, with a possible D match to TRBD2 (5 bases). Trimming pared 5 bases from V and 5 bases from J, leaving 13 bases between. Germline V gives CDR1 SEHNR, CDR2 FQNEAQ (reference sequence). This CDR3 is built from 14 residues. The CDR3 DNA reads TGTGCCAGCAGCCCGGAGTGGCGGGACAATGAGCAGTTCTTC. Encoded protein: CASSPEWRDNEQFF.

The CDR3 region has the DNA TGTGCCACCAGTGACGCAGCGGGTCAACTAGGGGGTGAGCAGTTCTTC. Its translation: CATSDAAGQLGGEQFF. The chain joins TRBV24-1 to TRBJ2-1; D may be TRBD1 or TRBD2 (6 bases each). Between the trimmed V and J ends, which lost 4 bases and 9 bases, there was a span of 21 bases. The germline V gene encodes CDR1 KGHDR and CDR2 SFDVKD. This CDR3 contains 16 residues.

This chain uses TRBV20-1 with TRBJ2-7, with D uncertain. This CDR3 has 14 amino acids. CDR1 is DFQATT and CDR2 is SNEGSKA in the germline V gene (reference sequence). V was cut by 6 bases and J by 4 bases, with 19 bases left in between. The CDR3 loop reads CSAPSDLGAYEQYF. CDR3 sequence (DNA): TGCAGTGCCCCATCCGATCTGGGCGCGTACGAGCAGTACTTC.

Many counts were recorded for this clonotype. The gene calls are TRBV12-3 or TRBV12-4 and TRBJ2-1; D unclear. V was clipped by 3 bases and J by 4 bases, with 10 bases between them. The CDR3 length is 14 residues. CDR3 region: CASSLLLGYNEQFF. The CDR3 nucleotides read TGTGCCAGCAGTTTGTTGCTAGGTTACAATGAGCAGTTCTTC.

This rearrangement joins TRBV7-2 to TRBJ2-5, with D possibly matching TRBD1 (5 bases). CDR3 length: 16 amino acids. In germline, CDR1 is SGHTA, CDR2 FQGNSA. Trimming left V 0 bases short and J 5 bases short, with 16 bases between. The CDR3: CASSLAPIGAGETQYF. Here the CDR3 DNA reads TGTGCCAGCAGCTTAGCGCCGATAGGGGCCGGGGAGACCCAGTACTTC. Drawing the rest from reference TRBV7-2 and TRBJ2-5, the complete variable domain is GAGVSQSPSNKVTEKGKDVELRCDPISGHTALYWYRQSLGQGLEFLIYFQGNSAPDKSGLPSDRFSAERTGGSVSTLTIQRTQQEDSAVYLCASSLAPIGAGETQYFGPGTRLLVL.

This CDR3 reads CASSLALGTSGYEQYF. In DNA form, the CDR3 reads TGTGCCAGCAGCTTAGCGTTGGGGACTAGCGGGTACGAGCAGTACTTC. V usage is TRBV7-2 and J usage is TRBJ2-7; TRBD2 aligns across 12 bases. Looked up from germline, CDR1 is SGHTA and CDR2 is FQGNSA. V lost 0 bases to trimming and J lost 4 bases; unmatched junction nucleotides: 4. The CDR3 has 16 residues.

V gene TRBV27 combines with J gene TRBJ2-1; D is possibly TRBD2 (7 bases). The CDR3 sequence is 11 residues long. V was cut by 5 bases and J by 9 bases, with 8 bases left in between. Germline assignment: CDR1 MNHEY and CDR2 SMNVEV (reference sequence). Here the CDR3 DNA reads TGTGCCAGCAGTGGGGGGGCTGAGCAGTTCTTC. Translating it yields CASSGGAEQFF.